This T cell receptor (beta chain) was profiled in a study of CD8 T cells in ankylosing spondylitis. Many counts were recorded for this clonotype. One entry per CDR3 protein results from TCRdb running MiXCR on the 5' RACE reads. Among more than 200,000 distinct CDR3 sequences listed, about 24% were seen once. Sequenced sample: blood, either unsorted or a sorted T cell fraction (not recorded which). The TCR was taken from a male donor with ankylosing spondylitis or in good health (not recorded which).

The CDR3 DNA follows: TGTGCCAGCAGTGAGAGACTAGCCCTCGAGCACTACGAGCAGTACTTC. Translating gives CASSERLALEHYEQYF. The V call is TRBV6-1, the J call TRBJ2-7; 7 bases map to TRBD2. The germline CDR1 and CDR2 sequences are MNHNS and SASEGT. The V segment lost 3 bases and the J segment 3 bases; nucleotides outside the gene matches: 11. CDR3 length: 16 amino acids.